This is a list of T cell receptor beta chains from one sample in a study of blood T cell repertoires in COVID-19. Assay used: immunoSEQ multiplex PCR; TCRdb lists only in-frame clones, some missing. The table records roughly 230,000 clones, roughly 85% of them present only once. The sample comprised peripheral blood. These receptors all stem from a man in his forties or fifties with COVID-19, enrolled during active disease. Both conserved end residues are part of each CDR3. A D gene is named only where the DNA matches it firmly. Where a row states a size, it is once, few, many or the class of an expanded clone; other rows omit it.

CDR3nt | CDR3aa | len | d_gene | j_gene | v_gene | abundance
TGTGCCAGCAGTCTACCTGGACAGGGGGTTCACCGCGAGCAGTACTTC | CASSLPGQGVHREQYF | 16 | TRBD1 | TRBJ2-7 | TRBV28 | -
TGCGCCAGCAGCCAAGATTGGACACCCTTAACAGATACGCAGTATTTT | CASSQDWTPLTDTQYF | 16 | - | TRBJ2-3 | TRBV4-3 | -
TGTGCTAGCAGCCGCAGGACAGGGGAGTATACCGGGGAGCTGTTTTTT | CASSRRTGEYTGELFF | 16 | TRBD1 | TRBJ2-2 | TRBV7-7 | -
TGTGCCAGCAGCCAAGGGGGACTAGCGGCCAATGAGCAGTTCTTC | CASSQGGLAANEQFF | 15 | TRBD2 | TRBJ2-1 | TRBV3-1/TRBV3-2 | -
TGTGCCAGCAGCTGGGGACTAGCGGGGGGTTCCCTAGCCAAAAACATTCAGTACTTC | CASSWGLAGGSLAKNIQYF | 19 | TRBD2 | TRBJ2-4 | TRBV5-4 | -
TGTGCCAGCAGCCAAGCGCCGACAGGGGGCTATGGCTACACCTTC | CASSQAPTGGYGYTF | 15 | TRBD1 | TRBJ1-2 | TRBV3-1/TRBV3-2 | -
TGCGCCAGCAGCTTGGTTCAGGGTATGGGTTCACCCCTCCACTTT | CASSLVQGMGSPLHF | 15 | - | TRBJ1-6 | TRBV5-1 | -
TGCGCCAGCAGTGACCTGGGACTAGCGCATCGCACAGATACGCAGTATTTT | CASSDLGLAHRTDTQYF | 17 | TRBD2 | TRBJ2-3 | TRBV10-1 | once
TGTGCCAGCGGCAAACAGGGGACGGGCAATCAGCCCCAGCATTTT | CASGKQGTGNQPQHF | 15 | TRBD1 | TRBJ1-5 | TRBV2 | -
TGTGCCAGCAGTTTAATGGCGGGGGGCCCAGTCGGTGAGCAGTTCTTC | CASSLMAGGPVGEQFF | 16 | TRBD2 | TRBJ2-1 | TRBV28 | -
TGTGCCAGCAGCTTGGAGGGACAGGGTTGGAATGAGCAGTTCTTC | CASSLEGQGWNEQFF | 15 | TRBD1 | TRBJ2-1 | TRBV5-5 | -
TGTGCCAGCAGCCCCCCGGGACAGGGATTAAAACTGTTTTTT | CASSPPGQGLKLFF | 14 | TRBD1 | TRBJ1-4 | TRBV7-9 | many
TGTGCCAGCAGCTTGGGCCGCGGGGGGTACAATGAGCAGTTCTTC | CASSLGRGGYNEQFF | 15 | TRBD2 | TRBJ2-1 | TRBV5-4 | once